This T cell receptor (beta chain) was sequenced during a study of T cells after yellow fever vaccination. Of note for this clonotype: The antigen remains undetermined.

Findings and limits, study-wide: Researchers report a weaker secondary response that nonetheless peaked faster, day 5 versus 15.

Template-switching 5'RACE yielded the TCR cDNA; a universal primer site and UMIs were added in the process. TCRdb processed the 5' RACE reads anew with MiXCR; each CDR3 protein has one entry. The sample includes approximately 580,000 distinct CDR3 sequences, around a sixth of them seen just once. CDR1 is SGHKS and CDR2 is YYEKEE in the germline V gene (reference sequence). The CDR3 runs to 18 residues. V dropped 5 bases and J dropped 9 bases, with 27 bases sitting between them. This sequence originates from a man aged 18 to 29 who received the YFV17D yellow fever vaccine. The sample was PBMCs, taken around 5 days after the first yellow fever vaccination. The gene calls are TRBV5-5 and TRBJ1-6, with D maybe TRBD1 (6 bases). The CDR3 coding sequence is TGTGCCAGCAGGGGCAGGGGACGTGAGACCTTTCTCGGTTCACCCCTCCACTTT. Translated, it gives CASRGRGRETFLGSPLHF. Using reference TRBV5-5 and TRBJ1-6 for the parts outside the CDR3, the full variable domain is DAGVTQSPTHLIKTRGQQVTLRCSPISGHKSVSWYQQVLGQGPQFIFQYYEKEERGRGNFPDRFSARQFPNYSSELNVNALLLGDSALYLCASRGRGRETFLGSPLHFGNGTRLTVT.